Listed below are T cell receptor beta chains from one sample, sequenced in a study of T cell responses to AZD1222 COVID-19 vaccine. The table came from immunoSEQ multiplex PCR; TCRdb's copy has only in-frame clones and leaves some out. The table has 150,000 to 200,000 clones, 92% seen once; the top ten hold more than 9%. The sample was peripheral blood, taken on day 0 of AZD1222 vaccination. The receptors were sampled from an adult in good health. Each CDR3 is given with its conserved first and last residue. Each record gives: CDR3 protein, V gene, J gene.

CDR3: CASSSGGGAHGELFF
V: TRBV7-2
J: TRBJ2-2

CDR3: CASSITQGAGEKLFF
V: TRBV7-2
J: TRBJ1-4

CDR3: CASSLDYGYTF
V: TRBV5-6
J: TRBJ1-2

CDR3: CASSQTGTGNTIYF
V: TRBV18
J: TRBJ1-3

CDR3: CASTPGSPGGTEAFF
V: TRBV19
J: TRBJ1-1

CDR3: CASSQSPGGARTDTQYF
V: TRBV4-2
J: TRBJ2-3

CDR3: CASSQVTGGREQPQHF
V: TRBV4-2
J: TRBJ1-5

CDR3: CASSTDPFTGELFF
V: TRBV6-2/TRBV6-3
J: TRBJ2-2

CDR3: CASSLASFGNTIYF
V: TRBV5-1
J: TRBJ1-3

CDR3: CASSLRATEAFF
V: TRBV5-8
J: TRBJ1-1

CDR3: CASSLGTGHEQYF
V: TRBV27
J: TRBJ2-7

CDR3: CASSPYQLNTEAFF
V: TRBV18
J: TRBJ1-1

CDR3: CASSYGASSYNEQFF
V: TRBV6-5
J: TRBJ2-1

CDR3: CASRSLRTNTGELFF
V: TRBV12-2
J: TRBJ2-2

CDR3: CASSQNRAYGYTF
V: TRBV12-3/TRBV12-4
J: TRBJ1-2

CDR3: CASSDRNPSGGPSYGYTF
V: TRBV28
J: TRBJ1-2

CDR3: CASSSYRRNLAKNIQYF
V: TRBV11-2
J: TRBJ2-4

CDR3: CASSLPASQSTDTQYF
V: TRBV5-8
J: TRBJ2-3

CDR3: CASGAGTSGGYNEQFF
V: TRBV7-3
J: TRBJ2-1

CDR3: CAISFSRDRGTGELFF
V: TRBV10-3
J: TRBJ2-2

CDR3: CASSQGPFLGNEQFF
V: TRBV11-2
J: TRBJ2-1

CDR3: CASSPRGQYSNQPQHF
V: TRBV19
J: TRBJ1-5

CDR3: CASTKEGNTEAFF
V: TRBV6-5
J: TRBJ1-1

CDR3: CASSLDRVGSPLHF
V: TRBV27
J: TRBJ1-6

CDR3: CASSQDTPSVPLGSYNEQFF
V: TRBV4-1
J: TRBJ2-1

CDR3: CASRGGGKQFF
V: TRBV12-3/TRBV12-4
J: TRBJ2-1

CDR3: CASSPVLANAYEQYF
V: TRBV18
J: TRBJ2-7

CDR3: CASSLGAGMGTEAFF
V: TRBV27
J: TRBJ1-1

CDR3: CASSLAGQTYEQYF
V: TRBV7-8
J: TRBJ2-7

CDR3: CASRGGTEAFF
V: TRBV6-5
J: TRBJ1-1

CDR3: CASSQDLRGYTF
V: TRBV4-1
J: TRBJ1-2

CDR3: CASSPHFGTEAFF
V: TRBV7-2
J: TRBJ1-1

CDR3: CASGPDTEAFF
V: TRBV12-5
J: TRBJ1-1

CDR3: CASSLAQGIGETQYF
V: TRBV7-9
J: TRBJ2-5

CDR3: CASSPPGTTGRTQYF
V: TRBV18
J: TRBJ2-5

CDR3: CASSIPDRGRNQPQHF
V: TRBV19
J: TRBJ1-5

CDR3: CSVNRNTEAFF
V: TRBV29-1
J: TRBJ1-1

CDR3: CASSYGTRSTPLHF
V: TRBV6-2/TRBV6-3
J: TRBJ1-6

CDR3: CASSRGGGQDQPQHF
V: TRBV5-4
J: TRBJ1-5

CDR3: CASGVAGAYTGELFF
V: TRBV7-9
J: TRBJ2-2

CDR3: CASSSTTSGRARWEQYF
V: TRBV7-9
J: TRBJ2-7

CDR3: CASSLVGSNQPQHF
V: TRBV7-2
J: TRBJ1-5

CDR3: CASSRTGNMNTEAFF
V: TRBV4-2
J: TRBJ1-1

CDR3: CASSGRGTGINEQFF
V: TRBV6-2/TRBV6-3
J: TRBJ2-1

CDR3: CASSSPTALNTEAFF
V: TRBV28
J: TRBJ1-1

CDR3: CASSWDRVSAEAFF
V: TRBV5-6
J: TRBJ1-1

CDR3: CASSSEVLHIGELFF
V: TRBV6-5
J: TRBJ2-2

CDR3: CASSPRVDGAYGYTF
V: TRBV18
J: TRBJ1-2

CDR3: CSARGAFF
V: TRBV20-1
J: TRBJ1-1

CDR3: CASSLVGGRGYTF
V: TRBV7-9
J: TRBJ1-2

CDR3: CASSLAPRTSGSNTGELFF
V: TRBV7-6
J: TRBJ2-2

CDR3: CASSHGDSGGRNEQFF
V: TRBV4-2
J: TRBJ2-1

CDR3: CASSRTDTEAFF
V: TRBV2
J: TRBJ1-1

CDR3: CASSVGRGGYTF
V: TRBV25-1
J: TRBJ1-2

CDR3: CSARETRGAFF
V: TRBV20-1
J: TRBJ1-1